Listed below are T cell receptor beta chains from one sample, sequenced in a study of blood T cell repertoires in COVID-19. The data were produced by immunoSEQ multiplex PCR, yet TCRdb's version contains in-frame clones alone and is incomplete. The repertoire has fewer than 80,000 clones, 70% to 80% of them found once; the top ten carry 5.4%. Sequencing was carried out using peripheral blood. These TCRs come from a woman aged 80 or older with active or convalescent COVID-19. Both conserved end residues are part of each CDR3. A D gene is named only where the DNA matches it firmly. Rows may omit the clone size; those that give it use once, few, many or a size class.

clone size: -; V gene: TRBV19; J gene: TRBJ1-2; D gene: -; CDR3 DNA: TGTGCCAGTAGTATACAGCACCAGGGTCTTGGCTACACCTTC; CDR3 protein: CASSIQHQGLGYTF
clone size: few; V gene: TRBV7-2; J gene: TRBJ2-1; D gene: -; CDR3 DNA: TGTGCCAGCAGCGCCGGGACTTACAATGAGCAGTTCTTC; CDR3 protein: CASSAGTYNEQFF
clone size: -; V gene: TRBV28; J gene: TRBJ2-7; D gene: TRBD1; CDR3 DNA: TGTGCCAGCATTCCGGGACAGGGGGTCATCGACTTCACCTACGAGCAGTACTTC; CDR3 protein: CASIPGQGVIDFTYEQYF
clone size: -; V gene: TRBV19; J gene: TRBJ2-3; D gene: TRBD1; CDR3 DNA: TGTGCCAGTAGTCGGATGGACAGGGACACAGATACGCAGTATTTT; CDR3 protein: CASSRMDRDTDTQYF
clone size: once; V gene: TRBV28; J gene: TRBJ1-1; D gene: -; CDR3 DNA: TGTGCCAGCAGTTTATGGGCAACTGAAGCTTTCTTT; CDR3 protein: CASSLWATEAFF
clone size: -; V gene: TRBV30; J gene: TRBJ2-1; D gene: TRBD2; CDR3 DNA: TGTGCCTGGAGTCCCCGGACTAGCGGGAGGCCCTACAATGAGCAGTTCTTC; CDR3 protein: CAWSPRTSGRPYNEQFF
clone size: -; V gene: TRBV11-2; J gene: TRBJ1-2; D gene: TRBD1; CDR3 DNA: TGTGCCAGCAGCCAACAACTGACAGGGAACTATGGCTACACCTTC; CDR3 protein: CASSQQLTGNYGYTF
clone size: -; V gene: TRBV7-2; J gene: TRBJ2-1; D gene: TRBD2; CDR3 DNA: TGTGCCAGCAGCTTGGCGGGACTAGCGGCCTCCTACAATGAGCAGTTCTTC; CDR3 protein: CASSLAGLAASYNEQFF
clone size: -; V gene: TRBV10-2; J gene: TRBJ1-2; D gene: -; CDR3 DNA: TGCGCCAGCAGTCGGACAGTAGGGAATTCTAACTATGGCTACACCTTC; CDR3 protein: CASSRTVGNSNYGYTF
clone size: -; V gene: TRBV3-1/TRBV3-2; J gene: TRBJ2-5; D gene: -; CDR3 DNA: TGTGCCAGCAGCCAAGCGAGGGTTAACGGACAAGAGACCCAGTACTTC; CDR3 protein: CASSQARVNGQETQYF
clone size: once; V gene: TRBV27; J gene: TRBJ2-7; D gene: -; CDR3 DNA: TGTGCCAGCAGACAAAACACCTACGAGCAGTACTTC; CDR3 protein: CASRQNTYEQYF
clone size: few; V gene: TRBV4-3; J gene: TRBJ2-1; D gene: TRBD2; CDR3 DNA: TGCGCCAGCAGCCAAACTAGCGGGGGGCGAAAGGAGCAGTTCTTC; CDR3 protein: CASSQTSGGRKEQFF
clone size: -; V gene: TRBV19; J gene: TRBJ2-6; D gene: TRBD2; CDR3 DNA: TGTGCCAGTAGTCTTCGGGGGGGATCTGGGGCCAACGTCCTGACTTTC; CDR3 protein: CASSLRGGSGANVLTF
clone size: -; V gene: TRBV11-2; J gene: TRBJ2-1; D gene: TRBD2; CDR3 DNA: TGTGCCAGCAGCTTAACTAGCGGGAGGATAAATGAGCAGTTCTTC; CDR3 protein: CASSLTSGRINEQFF
clone size: once; V gene: TRBV28; J gene: TRBJ1-6; D gene: TRBD1; CDR3 DNA: TGTGCCAGCAGCCCGACAGGGAATAATTCACCCCTCCACTTT; CDR3 protein: CASSPTGNNSPLHF
clone size: -; V gene: TRBV28; J gene: TRBJ2-7; D gene: -; CDR3 DNA: TGTGCCAGCAGTTTATCCCGGGGACAGTACTTC; CDR3 protein: CASSLSRGQYF
clone size: -; V gene: TRBV5-1; J gene: TRBJ2-4; D gene: TRBD2; CDR3 DNA: TGCGCCAGCAGCTTGACCCCGGGAGGCAACATTCAGTACTTC; CDR3 protein: CASSLTPGGNIQYF
clone size: few; V gene: TRBV30; J gene: TRBJ1-4; D gene: -; CDR3 DNA: TGTGCCTGGAGCGACACGCGGGGGGCGGTTGAAAAACTGTTTTTT; CDR3 protein: CAWSDTRGAVEKLFF
clone size: -; V gene: TRBV11-2; J gene: TRBJ1-5; D gene: TRBD1; CDR3 DNA: TGTGCCAGCAGCTTACAGGGGGATCAGCCCCAGCATTTT; CDR3 protein: CASSLQGDQPQHF
clone size: -; V gene: TRBV27; J gene: TRBJ1-6; D gene: -; CDR3 DNA: TGTGCCAGCAGTTCCTATCGTCCAAACTCACCCCTCCACTTT; CDR3 protein: CASSSYRPNSPLHF
clone size: -; V gene: TRBV18; J gene: TRBJ1-4; D gene: -; CDR3 DNA: TGTGCCAGCTCACCAGAGAATGAAAAACTGTTTTTT; CDR3 protein: CASSPENEKLFF
clone size: -; V gene: TRBV12-5; J gene: TRBJ2-1; D gene: -; CDR3 DNA: TGTGCTAGTGGTTCTAGTGAGGGAAGAATAAGGTCCTACAATGAGCAGTTCTTC; CDR3 protein: CASGSSEGRIRSYNEQFF
clone size: -; V gene: TRBV21-1; J gene: TRBJ2-1; D gene: -; CDR3 DNA: TGTGCCAGCAGCAAAGCGGTAGCGGGGGGGGGTTGGAATGAGCAGTTCTTC; CDR3 protein: CASSKAVAGGGWNEQFF
clone size: -; V gene: TRBV9; J gene: TRBJ1-1; D gene: TRBD1; CDR3 DNA: TGTGCCAGCAGCGTAGTAGGGACAGGCGGTTTCACTGAAGCTTTCTTT; CDR3 protein: CASSVVGTGGFTEAFF
clone size: -; V gene: TRBV28; J gene: TRBJ2-7; D gene: -; CDR3 DNA: TGTGCCAGCAGTTTACCGACAGGCGGAAAAGTCGAGCAGTACTTC; CDR3 protein: CASSLPTGGKVEQYF
clone size: -; V gene: TRBV18; J gene: TRBJ2-6; D gene: -; CDR3 DNA: TGTGCCAGCTCACCAAGAACAGGCCACCTTGACTCTGGGGCCAACGTCCTGACTTTC; CDR3 protein: CASSPRTGHLDSGANVLTF
clone size: -; V gene: TRBV7-6; J gene: TRBJ1-1; D gene: -; CDR3 DNA: TGTGCCAGCAGCTTAGCGCCATGGCGGGTTAAGAACACTGAAGCTTTCTTT; CDR3 protein: CASSLAPWRVKNTEAFF
clone size: -; V gene: TRBV7-3; J gene: TRBJ2-7; D gene: -; CDR3 DNA: TGTGCCAGCAGCTTAACTCCGATTTCAGACTACGAGCAGTACTTC; CDR3 protein: CASSLTPISDYEQYF
clone size: -; V gene: TRBV9; J gene: TRBJ2-2; D gene: TRBD1; CDR3 DNA: TGTGCCAGCACCCGTGGGACAGCTCCGAACACCGGGGAGCTGTTTTTT; CDR3 protein: CASTRGTAPNTGELFF
clone size: -; V gene: TRBV5-4; J gene: TRBJ1-3; D gene: TRBD1; CDR3 DNA: TGTGCCAGCAGCTTGGGGGAGACAGGGTTTGAATTCTCTGGAAACACCATATATTTT; CDR3 protein: CASSLGETGFEFSGNTIYF
clone size: -; V gene: TRBV9; J gene: TRBJ2-1; D gene: TRBD2; CDR3 DNA: TGTGCCAGCAGCCACGGGACTAGCGGGAGTACCTACAATGAGCAGTTCTTC; CDR3 protein: CASSHGTSGSTYNEQFF
clone size: few; V gene: TRBV9; J gene: TRBJ1-6; D gene: -; CDR3 DNA: TGTGCCAGCAGCGGGACTCCCCAGGGGAATTCACCCCTCCACTTT; CDR3 protein: CASSGTPQGNSPLHF
clone size: -; V gene: TRBV18; J gene: TRBJ2-5; D gene: TRBD1; CDR3 DNA: TGTGCCAGCTCACCGACAGGGGGGAGCGAGACCCAGTACTTC; CDR3 protein: CASSPTGGSETQYF
clone size: -; V gene: TRBV2; J gene: TRBJ2-6; D gene: TRBD1; CDR3 DNA: TGTGCCAGCAGTGAAGCGCTGGGTGGAGGGACAGGGGGCGCCGCTGGGGCCAACGTCCTGACTTTC; CDR3 protein: CASSEALGGGTGGAAGANVLTF
clone size: -; V gene: TRBV18; J gene: TRBJ1-2; D gene: -; CDR3 DNA: TGTGCCAGCTCACCAACATATGACAGCCAGGGCTACACCTTC; CDR3 protein: CASSPTYDSQGYTF
clone size: -; V gene: TRBV28; J gene: TRBJ2-1; D gene: TRBD2; CDR3 DNA: TGTGCCAGCAATGGACTAGCGGGAGGGGGTCGGTACAATGAGCAGTTCTTC; CDR3 protein: CASNGLAGGGRYNEQFF
clone size: -; V gene: TRBV18; J gene: TRBJ2-5; D gene: TRBD1; CDR3 DNA: TGTGCCAGCTCACGCGGAACAGGGGGCCAAGAGACCCAGTACTTC; CDR3 protein: CASSRGTGGQETQYF